The 15 T cell receptor beta chains below all came from one sample that was sequenced in a study of blood T cell repertoires in COVID-19 (dated by TCRdb to 2018 to 2020). Library preparation used the immunoSEQ multiplex PCR assay. Here the immuneACCESS table is served through TCRdb, limited to in-frame sequences with V and J called. Missing clones are a known gap in these copies; in checked studies unresolved V genes cover under half, and the rest lacks a known reason. In this sample the table shows approximately 89,000 clones, more than 60% of which occur a single time. The ten largest account for roughly 24% of the sample. The material sequenced was peripheral blood. The receptors here all came from a man aged 70 or older with acute or convalescent COVID-19.

The chain has TRBV5-4 and TRBJ2-3; TRBD2 matches 9 bases. The trim removed 4 bases at V and 0 bases at J, leaving 6 bases unmatched. The CDR3 sequence is 16 residues long. The V gene's germline CDR1 is SGHNT and CDR2 YYREEE (reference sequence). The CDR3 bases are TGTGCCAGCAGCCCGGGGACTAGCAGTAGCACAGATACGCAGTATTTT. Amino acid sequence: CASSPGTSSSTDTQYF.

A few counts support this clone. The J gene is TRBJ2-2, the V gene TRBV9, with a weak D call TRBD1 (5 bases). The CDR3 has 16 amino acids. Deletions cut 0 bases from V and 2 bases from J, with 11 bases between. Germline assignment: CDR1 SGDLS and CDR2 YYNGEE. The CDR3 loop is CASSVVVGANTGELFF. CDR3 bases: TGTGCCAGCAGCGTAGTGGTAGGGGCTAACACCGGGGAGCTGTTTTTT.

This CDR3 reads CASSPSTGRLGYTF. CDR3 DNA: TGTGCCAGCAGCCCGTCGACAGGACGGCTGGGCTACACCTTC. The chain joins TRBV7-6 to TRBJ1-2, with D tentatively TRBD1 (6 bases). The CDR3 loop spans 14 amino acids. Germline V lookup: CDR1 SGHVS, CDR2 FNYEAQ. V was trimmed by 5 bases and J by 8 bases, leaving 18 bases between them. Based on the CDR3 plus reference TRBV7-6 and TRBJ1-2, the full variable domain is GAGVSQSPRYKVTKRGQDVALRCDPISGHVSLYWYRQALGQGPEFLTYFNYEAQQDKSGLPNDRFSAERPEGSISTLTIQRTEQRDSAMYRCASSPSTGRLGYTFGSGTRLTVV.

The rearrangement uses TRBV30 and TRBJ2-3; 13 bases align to TRBD2. The CDR3 length is 16 residues. J was trimmed by 1 base and V by 2 bases; bases with no gene match: 3. The germline CDR1 and CDR2 sequences are GTSNPN and SVGIG (reference sequence). DNA for the CDR3: TGTGCCTGGAGTAAAGGACTAGCGGGGGGCACAGATACGCAGTATTTT. Translated, it gives CAWSKGLAGGTDTQYF. Full variable domain (remainder filled in from reference TRBV30 and TRBJ2-3): SQTIHQWPATLVQPVGSPLSLECTVEGTSNPNLYWYRQAAGRGLQLLFYSVGIGQISSEVPQNLSASRPQDRQFILSSKKLLLSDSGFYLCAWSKGLAGGTDTQYFGPGTRLTVL.

The CDR3 DNA follows: TGTGCCAGCAGTCCCCTAGGCGCGGGAGGGCCGGGGAATGAGCAGTTCTTC. Residues: CASSPLGAGGPGNEQFF. The genes are TRBV27 and TRBJ2-1, with 9 bases that match TRBD2. With V trimmed by 5 bases and J by 7 bases, 15 bases remained unmatched. The CDR3 extends over 17 amino acids. Germline V gene data show CDR1 as MNHEY and CDR2 as SMNVEV (reference sequence).

This clone was counted a single time. The chain links TRBV6-6 to TRBJ1-1; D might be TRBD1 (5 bases). The CDR3 has 14 amino acids. Germline V gives CDR1 MNHNY, CDR2 SVGAGI (reference sequence). Trimming stripped 5 bases from V and 2 bases from J, with 12 bases between. CDR3 nucleotides: TGTGCCAGCAGTATCCCAGGGTCAAACACTGAAGCTTTCTTT. Protein sequence: CASSIPGSNTEAFF.

This clone was counted once. The chain joins TRBV29-1 to TRBJ2-7; TRBD1 aligns across 7 bases. V shed 4 bases, J shed 4 bases, and the junction held 4 bases outside the gene matches. From germline, CDR1 is SQVTM and CDR2 ANQGSEA. The CDR3 is 12 amino acids. The CDR3 region is CSVGDREYEQYF. The DNA of the CDR3 is TGCAGCGTTGGTGACAGGGAGTACGAGCAGTACTTC.

J is TRBJ2-5 and V is TRBV29-1; D perhaps matches TRBD1 (6 bases). V was clipped by 7 bases and J by 4 bases, with 13 bases between them. CDR3 length: 12 amino acids. Germline values: CDR1 SQVTM, CDR2 ANQGSEA. Written as DNA, the CDR3 is TGCAGCGGCATCAGGGGACGAGAGACCCAGTACTTC. It specifies CSGIRGRETQYF.

The chain links TRBV7-6 to TRBJ1-5; maybe TRBD1 (5 bases). Germline V CDR1 and CDR2: SGHVS, FNYEAQ. The germline V and J ends were trimmed by 5 bases and 3 bases, with 14 bases remaining between them. CDR3 size: 15 residues. This CDR3 reads CASSPRAGPNQPQHF. DNA for the CDR3: TGTGCCAGCAGCCCGAGGGCGGGGCCCAATCAGCCCCAGCATTTT.

There are a few counts of this clone. The V and J genes are TRBV14 and TRBJ1-2, with no clear D. CDR3 length: 14 residues. The germline V and J ends were trimmed by 4 bases and 6 bases, with 15 bases remaining between them. Germline CDR1 and CDR2: SGHDN and FVKESK. CDR3 in amino acids: CASSPGVQWNGYTF. The CDR3 DNA sequence: TGTGCCAGCAGCCCCGGAGTTCAATGGAATGGCTACACCTTC. The whole variable domain, filled in from reference TRBV14 and TRBJ1-2, reads EAGVTQFPSHSVIEKGQTVTLRCDPISGHDNLYWYRRVMGKEIKFLLHFVKESKQDESGMPNNRFLAERTGGTYSTLKVQPAELEDSGVYFCASSPGVQWNGYTFGSGTRLTVV.

The chain employs TRBV27 and TRBJ2-1, with TRBD2 matching 10 bases. Germline V gives CDR1 MNHEY, CDR2 SMNVEV (reference sequence). With 2 bases clipped from V and 10 bases from J, the junction kept 8 bases outside the gene matches. The CDR3 contains 15 residues. The CDR3 region has the DNA TGTGCCAGCAGTTTAAGGGGACTAGCGTTTGGAGAGCAGTTCTTC. It encodes CASSLRGLAFGEQFF.

This clone was counted between two and nine times. The rearrangement links TRBV18 to TRBJ2-2; 8 positions agree with TRBD1. This CDR3 contains 14 residues. Germline-derived CDR1 and CDR2 are KGHSH and LQKENI. After removal of 5 bases from V and 6 bases from J, the junction contained 5 bases not matched to a gene. The CDR3 coding sequence is TGTGCCAGCTCATCGGGACAGGCTCCCGGGGAGCTGTTTTTT. Translating it yields CASSSGQAPGELFF.

This clone is a singleton in its sample. The chain is built from TRBV15 and TRBJ2-5; 8 nucleotides match TRBD2. The CDR3 contains 14 residues. Germline V CDR1 and CDR2: LNHNV, YYDKDF (reference sequence). J gave up 2 bases and V 5 bases, and 4 bases lay outside the gene matches. The CDR3 DNA is TGTGCCACCAGCCCGGGACTAGTGCAAGAGACCCAGTACTTC. Translating it yields CATSPGLVQETQYF.

The chain carries TRBV3-1 (or the pseudogene TRBV3-2) and TRBJ1-4; D remains unclear. The CDR3 loop spans 14 amino acids. Trimming left V 2 bases short and J 5 bases short, with 9 bases between. Per the germline V gene, CDR1 is LGHDT and CDR2 is YNNKEL (reference sequence). Here the CDR3 reads CASSQRRGNEKLFF. As DNA, the CDR3 is TGTGCCAGCAGCCAACGGCGGGGAAATGAAAAACTGTTTTTT.

The J gene is TRBJ2-3, the V gene TRBV19; D is unclear. V gave up 3 bases and J gave up 2 bases, with 9 bases separating them. Germline V gene sequence: CDR1 LNHDA, CDR2 SQIVND (reference sequence). The CDR3 is 14 residues long. As DNA, the CDR3 is TGTGCCAGTAGTATGGGCACCAACACAGATACGCAGTATTTT. It yields the protein CASSMGTNTDTQYF.